At least ten counts were recorded for the clone carrying this TCR beta chain. The antigen is unknown. Germline CDR1 reads SGHNT; CDR2 reads YYREEE (reference sequence). Unmatched junction bases numbered 8, after V lost 4 bases and J lost 10 bases. CDR3 size: 13 residues. Amplification targeted TCR beta CDR3 regions from RNA transcripts. The HTBI primer set drove a first-round RT-PCR of the TCR CDR3. MiXCR was run by TCRdb on the multiplex PCR reads, yielding one entry per CDR3 protein. The sample has approximately 210,000 distinct CDR3 sequences; approximately 17% are singletons. These data belong to a study of T cells in Graves' hyperthyroidism and ophthalmopathy. Study-wide findings and caveats: In validation, the model predicted ophthalmopathy. These predictions came a median 6.5 months before onset.

This clonotype was sampled from a man aged 50 or older with Graves' hyperthyroidism. The sample taken for sequencing was blood. The chain uses TRBV5-4 and TRBJ2-1; 7 bases agree with TRBD2. The CDR3 DNA sequence: TGTGCCAGCAGCCGGGACTTCGGGGGGGAGCAGTTCTTC. Translated: CASSRDFGGEQFF.